This T cell receptor (beta chain) emerged from a study of CD8 T cells in Susac syndrome. CDR1 is SQVTM and CDR2 is ANQGSEA in the germline V gene. The germline V and J ends were trimmed by 4 bases and 1 base, with 7 bases remaining between them. This CDR3 is 13 amino acids long. TCR beta sequencing was performed on blood CD8+ and CD4+ T cells. TEMRA cells were FACS-enriched, unlike CD8+ and CD4+ T cells, which were negatively isolated. An input of roughly 0.45 to 1 ug of RNA was subjected to reverse transcription using random hexamers. TCRdb used MiXCR to reprocess the immunoSEQ multiplex PCR reads, holding one entry per CDR3 protein. This sample has about 47,000 distinct CDR3 sequences, with 85% to 95% found just once.

J is TRBJ2-2 and V is TRBV29-1; D gene ambiguous. The sample taken for sequencing was CD8+ T cells from PBMCs. This sequence was found in a human donor in good health. The DNA for the CDR3 is TGCAGCGTTGTAGTCGGGAACACCGGGGAGCTGTTTTTT. It is translated as CSVVVGNTGELFF.